The clone carrying this T cell receptor beta chain was detected many times. Its cognate antigen is unknown. These data are taken from a study of T cells after yellow fever vaccination. It was through 5'RACE template switching that TCR cDNA was made, with a universal primer site and UMIs added. TCRdb re-called the 5' RACE reads through MiXCR, storing one row per CDR3 protein. The sample includes roughly 50,000 distinct CDR3 sequences, about 7.9% seen only once; the top ten take around 28%. Overall study results and limits: The study found a weaker secondary response that peaked faster, day 5 versus 15. Across the CD4 and CD8 compartments, a small share of clonotypes was present in both. Most clones from primary vaccination were detected again post-booster (just under 97% CD4, around 90% CD8).

The TCR originated in a man aged 18 to 29 who received the YFV17D yellow fever vaccine. The sample here was CD8+ T cells sorted from PBMCs, taken around 16 days after the first yellow fever vaccination.

The CDR3 DNA reads as TGCAGTGCTAGTCATTGGACAGGGAATTCACCCCTCCACTTT. Its protein is CSASHWTGNSPLHF. The chain joins TRBV20-1 to TRBJ1-6; 8 bases fit TRBD1. CDR1 and CDR2 (germline): DFQATT, SNEGSKA (reference sequence). This CDR3 is built from 14 residues. The trim removed 3 bases at V and 7 bases at J, leaving 5 bases unmatched.